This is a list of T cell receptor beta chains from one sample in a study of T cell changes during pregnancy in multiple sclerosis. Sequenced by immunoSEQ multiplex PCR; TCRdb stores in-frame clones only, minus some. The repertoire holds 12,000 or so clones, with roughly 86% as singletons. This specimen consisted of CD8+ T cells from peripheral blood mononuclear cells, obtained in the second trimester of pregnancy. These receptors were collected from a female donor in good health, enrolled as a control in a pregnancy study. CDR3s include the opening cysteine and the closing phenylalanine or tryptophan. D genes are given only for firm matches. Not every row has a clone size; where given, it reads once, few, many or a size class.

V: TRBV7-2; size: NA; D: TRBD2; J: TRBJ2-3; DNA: TGTGCCAGCAGCTTACAGGGAGGGACAGATACGCAGTATTTT; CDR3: CASSLQGGTDTQYF
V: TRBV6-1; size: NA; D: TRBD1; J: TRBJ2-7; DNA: TGTGCCAGCAGGGAGACAGGGGCCTACGAGCAGTACTTC; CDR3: CASRETGAYEQYF
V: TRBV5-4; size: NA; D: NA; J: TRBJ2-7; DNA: TGTGCCAGCAGCTTTTACAGTGACGAGCAGTACTTC; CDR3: CASSFYSDEQYF
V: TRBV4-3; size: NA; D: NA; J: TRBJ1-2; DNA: TGCGCCAGCAGCCAAGGGACAAGGGCCAGAGGCTATGGCTACACCTTC; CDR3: CASSQGTRARGYGYTF
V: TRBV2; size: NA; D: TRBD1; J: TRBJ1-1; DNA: TGTGCCAGCAGTGAAGCACAGGGGAGTTCTGAAGCTTTCTTT; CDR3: CASSEAQGSSEAFF
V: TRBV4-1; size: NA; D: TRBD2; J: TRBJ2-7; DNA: TGCGCCAGCAGCCAAGGGACTAGCTACGAGCAGTACTTC; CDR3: CASSQGTSYEQYF
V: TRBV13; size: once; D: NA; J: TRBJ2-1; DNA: TGTGCCAGCACCACCCCTAGCTCCTACAATGAGCAGTTCTTC; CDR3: CASTTPSSYNEQFF
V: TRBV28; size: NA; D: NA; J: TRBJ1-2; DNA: TGTGCCAGCAGTTTATACGGGAACTATGGCTACACCTTC; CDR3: CASSLYGNYGYTF
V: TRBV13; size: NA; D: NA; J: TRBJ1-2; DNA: TGTGCCAGCAGCTCAAACCCAGAATTCTATGGCTACACCTTC; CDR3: CASSSNPEFYGYTF
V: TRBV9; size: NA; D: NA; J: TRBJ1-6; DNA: TGTGCCAGCGGGCCACCCCTCCACTTT; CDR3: CASGPPLHF
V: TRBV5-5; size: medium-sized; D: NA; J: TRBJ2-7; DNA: TGTGCCAGCAGCTTGTATAGTACCTACGAGCAGTACTTC; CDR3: CASSLYSTYEQYF
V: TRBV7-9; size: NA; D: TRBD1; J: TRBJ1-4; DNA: TGTGCCAGCAGCGCCTGGGACAGTGAAAAACTGTTTTTT; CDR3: CASSAWDSEKLFF
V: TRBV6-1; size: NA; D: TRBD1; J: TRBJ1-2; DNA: TGTGCCAGCAAACCCAAGGGACAGCCTTATGGCTACACCTTC; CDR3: CASKPKGQPYGYTF
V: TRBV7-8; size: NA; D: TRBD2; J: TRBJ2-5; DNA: TGTGCCAGCAGTCTTAGGTTTAGCGGGGGTCTCCAAGAGACCCAGTACTTC; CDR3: CASSLRFSGGLQETQYF
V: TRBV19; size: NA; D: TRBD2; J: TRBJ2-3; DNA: TGTGCCAGTAGTAACAGAGGGACTAGCGGGAGTGGCACAGATACGCAGTATTTT; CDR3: CASSNRGTSGSGTDTQYF
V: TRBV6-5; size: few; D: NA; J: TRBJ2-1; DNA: TGTGCCAGCAGCTTCCAGGGTTCGCACAATGAGCAGTTCTTC; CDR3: CASSFQGSHNEQFF
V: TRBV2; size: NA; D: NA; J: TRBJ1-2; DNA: TGTGCCACTCAGGACAGTTACTATGGCTACACCTTC; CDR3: CATQDSYYGYTF
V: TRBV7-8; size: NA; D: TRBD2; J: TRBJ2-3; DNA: TGTGCCAGCAGCTGGCGCGGGACTAAGGCAGATACGCAGTATTTT; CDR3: CASSWRGTKADTQYF
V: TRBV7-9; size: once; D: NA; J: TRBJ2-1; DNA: TGTGCCGTGAACGAAGCCACCTACAATGAGCAGTTCTTC; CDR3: CAVNEATYNEQFF
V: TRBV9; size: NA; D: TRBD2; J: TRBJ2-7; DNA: TGTGCCAGCAGCGCGAGTGGGACTAGCGCCTACGAGCAGTACTTC; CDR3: CASSASGTSAYEQYF
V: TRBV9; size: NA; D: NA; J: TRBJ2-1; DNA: TGTGCCAGCAGCGCAGGACTATTCGGGGGTGAGCAGTTCTTC; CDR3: CASSAGLFGGEQFF
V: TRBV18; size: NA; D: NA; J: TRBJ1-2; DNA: TGTGCCAGCTCACCAAGCAAAAGCTGGGACACCTATGGCTACACCTTC; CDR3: CASSPSKSWDTYGYTF
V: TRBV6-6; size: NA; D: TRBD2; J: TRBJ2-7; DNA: TGTGCCAGCAGTTACTATGCTAGCGGCTCCTACGAGCAGTACTTC; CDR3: CASSYYASGSYEQYF
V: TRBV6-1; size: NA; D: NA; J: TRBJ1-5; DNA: TGTGCCAGCAACCCACAGGGTATCCCTCAGCCCCAGCATTTT; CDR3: CASNPQGIPQPQHF
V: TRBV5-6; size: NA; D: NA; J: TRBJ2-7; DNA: TGTGCCAGCAGCCCGACCCGGGACACGTACTCCTACGAGCAGTACTTC; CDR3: CASSPTRDTYSYEQYF
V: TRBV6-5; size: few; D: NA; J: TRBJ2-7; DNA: TGTGCCAGCAGTTACTCGCAGGCAGCGGAGCCTTTTGAGCAGTACTTC; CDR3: CASSYSQAAEPFEQYF
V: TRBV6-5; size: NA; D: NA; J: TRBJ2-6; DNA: TGTGCCAGCAGTTATAACGGAGGGGCAGGGGCCAACGTCCTGACTTTC; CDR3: CASSYNGGAGANVLTF
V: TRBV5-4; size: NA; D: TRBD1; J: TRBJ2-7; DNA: TGTGCCAGCAGCGCGGGACAGGGGGCAGACGAGCAGTACTTC; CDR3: CASSAGQGADEQYF
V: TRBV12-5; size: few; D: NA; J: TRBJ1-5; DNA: TGTGCTAGTGCTCACGGAGGCAATCAGCCCCAGCATTTT; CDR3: CASAHGGNQPQHF
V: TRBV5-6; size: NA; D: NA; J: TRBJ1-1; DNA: TGTGCCAGCAGCTTCGGACAATCCCGATCTGAAGCTTTCTTT; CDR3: CASSFGQSRSEAFF
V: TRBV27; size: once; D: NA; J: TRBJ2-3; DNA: TGTGCCAGCAGTTTATCGGCCACAGATACGCAGTATTTT; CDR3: CASSLSATDTQYF
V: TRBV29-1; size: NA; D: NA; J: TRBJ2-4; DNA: TGCAGCGTCTATCTACAGGGTGATCGGTACTTC; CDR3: CSVYLQGDRYF
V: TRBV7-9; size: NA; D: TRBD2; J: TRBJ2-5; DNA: TGTGCCAGCAGCTTAGCCGGTCGGCTAGCGGGGGGCGAGGAGACCCAGTACTTC; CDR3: CASSLAGRLAGGEETQYF
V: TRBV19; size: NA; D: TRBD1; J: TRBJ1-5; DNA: TGTGCCAGTAGTAAAGGCTGGACAGGCGAATACAAGGACAGCAATCAGCCCCAGCATTTT; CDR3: CASSKGWTGEYKDSNQPQHF
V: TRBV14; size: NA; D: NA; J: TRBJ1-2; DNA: TGTGCCAGCAGCCAAGAAGCCGGGTTCGGCTATGGCTACACCTTC; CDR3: CASSQEAGFGYGYTF
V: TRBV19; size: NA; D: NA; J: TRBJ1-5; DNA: TGTGCCAGTCAGGGCAGGGGTTGGCAGCCCCAGCATTTT; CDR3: CASQGRGWQPQHF
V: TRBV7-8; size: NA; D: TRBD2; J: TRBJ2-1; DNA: TGTGCCAGCAGCCACGCAGGGACTAGCGGGATCCCGGGGATTTACAATGAGCAGTTCTTC; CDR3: CASSHAGTSGIPGIYNEQFF
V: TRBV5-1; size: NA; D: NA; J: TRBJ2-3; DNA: TGCGCCAGCAGCTTGCTCCGGGAGACACCAGATACGCAGTATTTT; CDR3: CASSLLRETPDTQYF
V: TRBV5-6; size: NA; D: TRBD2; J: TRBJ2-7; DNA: TGTGCCAGCAGCATGACTAGCCAGATCTACGAGCAGTACTTC; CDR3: CASSMTSQIYEQYF
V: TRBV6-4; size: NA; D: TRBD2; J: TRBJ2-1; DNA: TGTGCCAGCAGTGACGGACTAGCGGGCAATGAGCAGTTCTTC; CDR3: CASSDGLAGNEQFF
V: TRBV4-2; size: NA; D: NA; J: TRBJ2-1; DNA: TGTGCCAGCAGCCAAGAAGGCGAGGTCTCCTACAATGAGCAGTTCTTC; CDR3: CASSQEGEVSYNEQFF
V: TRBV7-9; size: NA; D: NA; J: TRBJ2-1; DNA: TGTGCCAGCAGCTGGGAGGGGGCCTACAATGAGCAGTTCTTC; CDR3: CASSWEGAYNEQFF
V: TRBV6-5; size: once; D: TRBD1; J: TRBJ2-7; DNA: TGTGCCAGCAGTTATGGCGGGACAGGGGCTGGGGAGCAGTACTTC; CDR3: CASSYGGTGAGEQYF
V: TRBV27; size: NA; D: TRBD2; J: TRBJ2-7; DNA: TGTGCCAGCACCATTTTCGACCCGACTAGCAGGTCCTACGAGCAGTACTTC; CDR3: CASTIFDPTSRSYEQYF
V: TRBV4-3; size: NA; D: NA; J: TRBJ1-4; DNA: TGCGCCAGCAGCCAAGATGGGGGGGATGAAAAACTGTTTTTT; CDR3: CASSQDGGDEKLFF
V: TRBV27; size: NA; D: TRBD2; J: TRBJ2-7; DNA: TGTGCCAGCAGTAAACCGGGACTAGCGAACGAGCAGTACTTC; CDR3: CASSKPGLANEQYF
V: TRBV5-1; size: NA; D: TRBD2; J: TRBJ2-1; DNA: TGCGCCAGCAGCGAGCGGGATGAGGGCAATGAGCAGTTCTTC; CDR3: CASSERDEGNEQFF
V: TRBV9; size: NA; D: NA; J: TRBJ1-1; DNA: TGTGCCAGCAGCGTAGCCGTGGCAGATGAAGCTTTCTTT; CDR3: CASSVAVADEAFF
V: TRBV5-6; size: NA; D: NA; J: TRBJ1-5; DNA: TGTGCCAGCAGCTGGAGGGATTCCAATCAGCCCCAGCATTTT; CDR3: CASSWRDSNQPQHF
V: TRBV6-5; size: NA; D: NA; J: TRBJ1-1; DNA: TGTGCCAGCAGTTATAACCCGGAGGGGACTGAAGCTTTCTTT; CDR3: CASSYNPEGTEAFF
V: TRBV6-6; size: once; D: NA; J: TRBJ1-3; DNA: TGTGCCAGCAGTACATCGGGTTCTGGAAACACCATATATTTT; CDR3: CASSTSGSGNTIYF
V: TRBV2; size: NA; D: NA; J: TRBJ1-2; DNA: TGTGCCAGCAGGGCCCCCGGGACATATGGCTACACCTTC; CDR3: CASRAPGTYGYTF
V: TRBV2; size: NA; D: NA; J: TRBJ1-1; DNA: TGTGCCAGCGTTTACATGAACACTGAAGCTTTCTTT; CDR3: CASVYMNTEAFF
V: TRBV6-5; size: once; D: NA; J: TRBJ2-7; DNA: TGTGCCAGCAGCCTCGTGGGGGCGTCCTACGAGCAGTACTTC; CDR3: CASSLVGASYEQYF
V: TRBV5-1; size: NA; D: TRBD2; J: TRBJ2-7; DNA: TGCGCCAGCAGCCTGGGGTTTGGGGGACTAGCGGCCTACGAGCAGTACTTC; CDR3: CASSLGFGGLAAYEQYF
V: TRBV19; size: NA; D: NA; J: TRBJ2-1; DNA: TGTGCCAGTAGTGGAGGGTACAATGAGCAGTTCTTC; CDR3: CASSGGYNEQFF
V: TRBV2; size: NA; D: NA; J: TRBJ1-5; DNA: TGTGCCAGCAGTGAATTGGTGGGGGCCAGGCAGCCCCAGCATTTT; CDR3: CASSELVGARQPQHF
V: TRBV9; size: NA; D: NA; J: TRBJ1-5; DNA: TGTGCCAGCAGCGTAGGCGGGTCAAATCAGCCCCAGCATTTT; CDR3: CASSVGGSNQPQHF